The 7 T cell receptor beta chains given below trace back to one sample, sequenced in a study of high-grade serous ovarian cancer treatment subgroups. Data came from immunoSEQ multiplex PCR; TCRdb stores just in-frame clones and leaves some out. The data hold several thousand clones, with 76% observed a single time. Tumor samples were obtained before definitive surgery or chemotherapy. Sample: tumor tissue. The receptors originated from a human donor with high-grade serous ovarian cancer.

The V gene is TRBV28, the J gene TRBJ2-7; the D gene is possibly TRBD1 (6 bases). Germline lookup yields CDR1 MDHEN and CDR2 SYDVKM. The CDR3 contains 16 residues. Trimming shortened V by 4 bases and J by 1 base, and 17 bases separated the two germline ends. DNA for the CDR3: TGTGCCAGCAGTTCCCCCTTCACAGGGAATTCCTACGAGCAGTACTTC. This gives the protein CASSSPFTGNSYEQYF.

The V and J genes are TRBV5-8 and TRBJ1-2; maybe TRBD1 (5 bases). Trimming stripped 2 bases from V and 2 bases from J, with 10 bases between. The CDR3 is 14 amino acids. Germline V CDR1 and CDR2: SGHTS, YDEGEE. The DNA of the CDR3 is TGTGCCAGCAGCTTTTGGCAGGGCAACTATGGCTACACCTTC. This sequence encodes CASSFWQGNYGYTF.

V and J are TRBV29-1 and TRBJ2-3; D possibly uses TRBD1 or TRBD2 (6 bases each). Germline values: CDR1 SQVTM, CDR2 ANQGSEA. The CDR3 sequence is 11 residues long. The V end was cut by 4 bases, the J end by 7 bases, with 9 bases between. This CDR3 is CSVGRDNTQYF. In DNA, the CDR3 is TGCAGCGTTGGGCGGGACAATACGCAGTATTTT.

This clone was observed a single time. V gene TRBV7-2 combines with J gene TRBJ1-5, with D unclear. The length of the CDR3 is 12 residues. Germline V gene data show CDR1 as SGHTA and CDR2 as FQGNSA. V was pared by 2 bases and J by 7 bases, with 6 bases between. CDR3 region: CASSLRPQPQHF. The CDR3 DNA reads as TGTGCCAGCAGCTTAAGGCCCCAGCCCCAGCATTTT.

The chain employs TRBV11-2 and TRBJ2-1, with D uncertain. In germline, CDR1 is SGHAT, CDR2 FQNNGV. The CDR3 loop spans 14 amino acids. The germline V and J ends were trimmed by 1 base and 0 bases, with 4 bases remaining between them. CDR3 coding DNA: TGTGCCAGCAGCTTAGCGGGCTCCTACAATGAGCAGTTCTTC. Its protein is CASSLAGSYNEQFF.

This chain uses TRBV21-1 with TRBJ1-2. TRBV21-1 is labeled a pseudogene. The CDR3 runs 14 residues. The CDR3 is CASIHEGLSYGYTF. The CDR3 nucleotides read TGTGCCAGCATCCATGAGGGACTCAGCTATGGCTACACCTTC.

The rearrangement joins TRBV7-8 to TRBJ2-7, with TRBD2 identical over 8 bases. The trim removed 1 base at V and 5 bases at J, leaving 7 bases unmatched. The CDR3 is 15 amino acids. Germline loops: CDR1 SGHVS, CDR2 FQNEAQ. DNA of the CDR3: TGTGCCAGCAGCTTAGTCGGCGGGAGGAGCAACGAGCAGTACTTC. This sequence encodes CASSLVGGRSNEQYF.